The 2 T cell receptor beta chains presented below share a single source sample, sequenced in a study of T cell responses to AZD1222 COVID-19 vaccine. Some clones are missing from TCRdb's copy, which holds only in-frame ones; the method was immunoSEQ multiplex PCR. This sample has about 92,000 clones, with just over 90% found just once. The sample in question was peripheral blood, obtained on day 0 of AZD1222 vaccination. Receptors were obtained from an adult in good health.

This clone was seen a handful of times. Here the CDR3 DNA reads TGTGCCAGCAGTTTTGCAGGGAACTATGGCTACACCTTC. Translating gives CASSFAGNYGYTF. The chain uses TRBV28 and TRBJ1-2; D possibly corresponds to TRBD1 (5 bases). The CDR3 totals 13 residues. Trimming stripped 3 bases from V and 2 bases from J, with 7 bases between. The V gene's germline CDR1 is MDHEN and CDR2 SYDVKM.

This chain links TRBV11-1 with TRBJ2-5; 11 bases agree with TRBD2. J gave up 2 bases and V 5 bases, and 4 bases lay outside the gene matches. CDR1 is SGHAT, CDR2 FQDESV, per germline (reference sequence). This CDR3 comprises 15 residues. The CDR3, as DNA: TGTGCCAGCAGCCCCAGACTAGCGGGGCAAGAGACCCAGTACTTC. This translates into CASSPRLAGQETQYF.